The table lists the clone carrying this TCR beta chain with a few counts. Its antigen is not identified. The read ends 3 residues before the CDR3 terminus; that terminus is restored from the germline J gene. Trimming cost V 6 bases and J 5 bases, with 11 bases left between them. Per germline, CDR1 SGHTA and CDR2 FQGNSA. CDR3 length: 14 residues. TCRdb keeps only in-frame clones here, not all; method: immunoSEQ multiplex PCR. This set yields over 25,000 clones and no singletons; the top ten hold less than 35%. Caucasian heritage predominated among both patients and controls. These data come from a study of T cell clonality in common variable immunodeficiency. Broader study findings: Shared TCRbeta clones were fewer between CVID subjects than controls. Links between repertoire features and CVID complications were heterogeneity-limited. The cause of increased CVID clonality remains unclear without subpopulation sequencing. Fewer deletions and N-nucleotide insertions were reportedly seen in common variable immunodeficiency TCR beta sequences.

Sequenced material: peripheral blood mononuclear cells. J is TRBJ1-6 and V is TRBV7-2; D is undetermined. This clonotype originated in a human donor with common variable immunodeficiency. The CDR3 bases that were read are TGTGCCAGCAGACGTGACACAAATAATTCACCC. Protein sequence: CASRRDTNNSP. Given in full, the CDR3 is CASRRDTNNSPLHF.